This TCR beta chain was found in a study of T cell repertoires in cytomegalovirus infection. About the research overall: CMV infection and matching HLA type were both indicated by public TCR beta signatures.

The CDR3 sequence is 16 residues long. Per the germline V gene, CDR1 is SGHTA and CDR2 is FQGNSA. J lost 6 bases, V lost 1 base, and 4 bases had no gene match. General study results and limits: HLA-C-restricted CMV-specific TCR beta clonotypes were dominant in the ex vivo response. Pooled public TCR beta family frequency picked out CMV carriers with the relevant HLA.

This clonotype was recorded many times. Its antigen remains unknown. Each CDR3 protein gets one entry after TCRdb re-called the reads with MiXCR. The table has just under 550,000 distinct CDR3 sequences, more than 25% seen once. The clonotype was recovered from a human donor in good health (CMV status not recorded). Some clones in this sample may be carry-over from other donors' samples. Sequencing used PBMCs. The V call is TRBV7-2, the J call TRBJ2-1, with 12 bases aligning to TRBD2. CDR3 region: CASSLGTSGTGNEQFF. The CDR3 coding sequence is TGTGCCAGCAGCTTAGGGACTAGCGGGACGGGCAATGAGCAGTTCTTC.